The clone carrying this T cell receptor beta chain was seen many times. Its antigen is undetermined. The data were obtained in a study of CD8 T cells in ankylosing spondylitis. Findings and limits, study-wide: Some of these motif variants have turned up before, in reports on reactive arthritis synovial fluid and blood. A TCR beta motif made of fewer than ten highly homologous variants seemed typical of ankylosing spondylitis blood. The study looked at matched synovial fluid samples from ankylosing spondylitis patients. Disease-linked clones were reported to be significantly enriched there.

V trimming: 2 bases; J trimming: 3 bases; junction bases outside the gene matches: 5. Germline lookup yields CDR1 SGHRS and CDR2 YFSETQ. The CDR3 is made up of 14 amino acids. MiXCR was run by TCRdb on the 5' RACE reads, yielding one entry per CDR3 protein. The data show roughly 490,000 distinct CDR3 sequences, with about 5.7% seen just once and approximately 4% held by the top ten. The J gene is TRBJ2-7, the V gene TRBV5-1; 7 bases match TRBD2. Material: blood, either unsorted or a sorted T cell fraction (not recorded which). The TCR sequence derives from a male donor with ankylosing spondylitis. As DNA, the CDR3 is TGCGCCAGCAGCTTCACAAGGGAGGGCTACGAGCAGTACTTC. Its translation: CASSFTREGYEQYF.